These 9 T cell receptor beta chains share one sample of origin, sequenced in a study of T cells in Graves' hyperthyroidism and ophthalmopathy. The source material, RNA transcripts, was used to amplify TCR beta CDR3 regions. TCR CDR3 underwent first-round RT-PCR with the HTBI primer set. TCRdb re-called the multiplex PCR reads with MiXCR, one entry per CDR3 protein. The sample includes around 450,000 distinct CDR3 sequences, roughly 14% of them seen just once. Material for sequencing was blood. The receptor source for this set is a woman between 18 and 29 years old with Graves' hyperthyroidism.

This clonotype showed up many times. The chain recombines TRBV27 with TRBJ1-6; D gene ambiguous. V lost 5 bases and J 6 bases, leaving 8 bases between the germline ends. Germline loops: CDR1 MNHEY, CDR2 SMNVEV (reference sequence). The CDR3 totals 13 residues. The CDR3 DNA follows: TGTGCCAGCAGTATTGGGTTTAATTCACCCCTCCACTTT. Translated: CASSIGFNSPLHF.

This clonotype appeared many times. The V and J genes are TRBV2 and TRBJ2-2, with D possibly called TRBD1 or TRBD2 (5 bases each). This CDR3 region has 15 residues. The ends were cut back, 2 bases at V and 4 bases at J, with 11 bases in the middle. CDR1 and CDR2 from the germline V gene are SNHLY and FYNNEI. The CDR3, as DNA: TGTGCCAGCAGTGAAATCCCAGGGACCACCGGGGAGCTGTTTTTT. It is translated as CASSEIPGTTGELFF.

This clonotype was seen ten or more times. This chain joins TRBV7-8 and TRBJ2-7, with D maybe TRBD1 (5 bases). The CDR3 length is 14 residues. In germline, CDR1 is SGHVS, CDR2 FQNEAQ. With 7 bases removed from V and 2 bases from J, the gap between germline ends came to 15 bases. The CDR3 sequence is CASTHRYPTYEQYF. The CDR3 nucleotides are TGTGCCAGCACGCACAGGTACCCTACCTACGAGCAGTACTTC.

This clonotype has a handful of counts. The rearrangement links TRBV29-1 to TRBJ2-2; D uncertain. V was shortened by 7 bases and J by 0 bases, with 3 bases between the two germline ends. The CDR3 is 11 residues long. The germline gives CDR1 SQVTM, CDR2 ANQGSEA. The CDR3 DNA reads as TGCAGCGGAACGAACACCGGGGAGCTGTTTTTT. Encoded protein: CSGTNTGELFF.

There are many counts of this clonotype. This chain uses TRBV28 with TRBJ2-7, with 9 positions matching TRBD2. This CDR3 has 16 residues. Per the germline V gene, CDR1 is MDHEN and CDR2 is SYDVKM. V shed 5 bases, J shed 1 base, and the junction held 9 bases outside the gene matches. In DNA form, the CDR3 reads TGTGCCAGCAGTCCCCTACCGGGACTAGCATCCTACGAGCAGTACTTC. Its protein product is CASSPLPGLASYEQYF.

The CDR3 protein is CASSQGTWTDNYGYTF. CDR3 sequence (DNA): TGCGCCAGCAGCCAAGGGACATGGACTGACAACTATGGCTACACCTTC. The chain uses TRBV4-1 and TRBJ1-2; maybe TRBD1 (5 bases). This CDR3 has 16 amino acids. Germline V gives CDR1 MGHRA, CDR2 YSYEKL. V was shortened by 1 base and J by 2 bases, with 14 bases between the two germline ends.

This clonotype has a count of ten or more. A read error may explain this, as a much larger clone is one base away. V and J are TRBV20-1 and TRBJ2-3; D remains unclear. CDR1 DFQATT and CDR2 SNEGSKA come from the germline V gene (reference sequence). The CDR3 has 14 amino acids. CDR3 sequence reads: CSARQAELTETQYF. For the CDR3, the DNA is TGCAGTGCTAGACAGGCGGAACTCACAGAGACGCAGTATTTT.

The table lists this clonotype with many counts. The gene calls are TRBV13 and TRBJ2-7, with 9 bases aligning to TRBD1. The germline V gene has CDR1 PRHDT and CDR2 FYEKMQ (reference sequence). With V trimmed by 8 bases and J by 3 bases, 5 bases remained unmatched. The CDR3 runs to 13 residues. The CDR3 protein is CASLRTGDYEQYF. Here the CDR3 DNA reads TGTGCCAGCTTAAGGACAGGGGACTACGAGCAGTACTTC.

Of note for this clonotype: A much larger clone lies one base from this, so it may be a read error. The J gene is TRBJ1-3, the V gene TRBV3-1; D is unresolved. Germline CDR1 is LGHDT and CDR2 is YNNKEL (reference sequence). CDR3 length equals 13 residues. V lost 1 base to trimming and J lost 2 bases, with 3 bases between them. The CDR3 nucleotides are TGTGCCAGCAGCCAAGCCCCTGGAAACACCATATATTTT. Translation: CASSQAPGNTIYF.